Listed here are 6 T cell receptor beta chains from one sample, sequenced in a study of Graves' ophthalmopathy and Graves' hyperthyroidism. Amplification targeted the TCR beta CDR3 regions, with RNA transcripts as the source material. Second-round multiplex PCR came after a first-round RT-PCR that employed HTBI primers. MiXCR was run by TCRdb on the multiplex PCR reads, yielding one entry per CDR3 protein. The table lists about 600,000 distinct CDR3 sequences, less than 40% of them singletons. Sequenced input: peripheral blood or thyroid tissue (not recorded which). Receptors originate from an adult man with Graves' hyperthyroidism.

This clonotype has a count of ten or more. This chain joins TRBV20-1 and TRBJ2-5, with TRBD2 identical over 8 bases. The CDR3 covers 13 residues. With 6 bases clipped from V and 5 bases from J, the junction kept 8 bases outside the gene matches. The germline gives CDR1 DFQATT, CDR2 SNEGSKA (reference sequence). The CDR3 nucleotides read TGCAGTGCGGGGGAGCGGGGGTGGGAGACCCAGTACTTC. Its protein is CSAGERGWETQYF.

This sequence joins TRBV30 and TRBJ2-7; the D is unclear. Germline-derived CDR1 and CDR2 are GTSNPN and SVGIG (reference sequence). V was trimmed by 3 bases and J by 2 bases, leaving 8 bases between them. The CDR3 sequence is 12 residues long. This CDR3 is CAWRTAAYEQYF. The DNA of the CDR3 is TGTGCCTGGAGGACGGCAGCCTACGAGCAGTACTTC. Full variable domain (rest looked up from reference TRBV30 and TRBJ2-7): SQTIHQWPATLVQPVGSPLSLECTVEGTSNPNLYWYRQAAGRGLQLLFYSVGIGQISSEVPQNLSASRPQDRQFILSSKKLLLSDSGFYLCAWRTAAYEQYFGPGTRLTVT.

This clonotype was found many times. V usage is TRBV7-9 and J usage is TRBJ2-7; 7 bases match TRBD1. J was trimmed by 0 bases and V by 1 base; bases with no gene match: 9. Germline V gene lookup returns CDR1 SEHNR and CDR2 FQNEAQ (reference sequence). This CDR3 region has 17 residues. The CDR3 region has the DNA TGTGCCAGCAGCTTAGAATGGTGGCAGGGGGACTCCTACGAGCAGTACTTC. This sequence encodes CASSLEWWQGDSYEQYF.

This clonotype was picked up one time. J is TRBJ1-2 and V is TRBV7-9; tentatively, D is TRBD1 (5 bases). The CDR3 spans 14 residues. Trimming removed 2 bases from V and 1 base from J, with 8 bases in between. Germline V gives CDR1 SEHNR, CDR2 FQNEAQ (reference sequence). The CDR3 reads CASSLQGDNYGYTF. As DNA, the CDR3 is TGTGCCAGCAGCTTACAGGGAGATAACTATGGCTACACCTTC.

This clonotype was recorded at least ten times. V is TRBV7-8 and J is TRBJ1-2; D is undetermined. Germline CDR1 SGHVS, CDR2 FQNEAQ. V was clipped by 1 base and J by 1 base, with 7 bases between them. The CDR3 is 14 amino acids. CDR3 sequence: CASSLGHLNYGYTF. The DNA of the CDR3 is TGTGCCAGCAGCTTAGGACATCTTAACTATGGCTACACCTTC. Using reference TRBV7-8 and TRBJ1-2 for the parts outside the CDR3, the full variable domain is GAGVSQSPRYKVAKRGQDVALRCDPISGHVSLFWYQQALGQGPEFLTYFQNEAQLDKSGLPSDRFFAERPEGSVSTLKIQRTQQEDSAVYLCASSLGHLNYGYTFGSGTRLTVV.

This clonotype was seen ten or more times. The chain combines TRBV6-1 with TRBJ2-7, with D possibly called TRBD1 or TRBD2 (5 bases each). Germline V gene sequence: CDR1 MNHNS, CDR2 SASEGT. The V end was cut by 7 bases, the J end by 3 bases, with 19 bases between. The CDR3 loop spans 15 amino acids. The CDR3 loop reads CASNAGWDPSYEQYF. Written as DNA, the CDR3 is TGTGCCAGCAACGCAGGGTGGGACCCAAGCTACGAGCAGTACTTC.